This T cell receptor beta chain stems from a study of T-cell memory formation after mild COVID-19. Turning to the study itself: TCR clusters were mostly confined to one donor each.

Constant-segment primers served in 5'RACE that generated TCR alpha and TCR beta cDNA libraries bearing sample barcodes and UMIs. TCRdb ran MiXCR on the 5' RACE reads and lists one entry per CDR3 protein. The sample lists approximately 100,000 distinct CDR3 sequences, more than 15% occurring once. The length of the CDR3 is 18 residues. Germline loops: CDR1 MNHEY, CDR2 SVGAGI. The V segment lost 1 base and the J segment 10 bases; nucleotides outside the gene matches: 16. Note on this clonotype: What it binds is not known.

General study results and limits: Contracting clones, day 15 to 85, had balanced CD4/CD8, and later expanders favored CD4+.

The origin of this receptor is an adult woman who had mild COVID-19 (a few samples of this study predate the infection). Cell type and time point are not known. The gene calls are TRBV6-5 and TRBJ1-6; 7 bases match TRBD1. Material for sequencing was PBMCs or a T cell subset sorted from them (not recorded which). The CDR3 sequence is CASSYFLRVQGSRSPLHF. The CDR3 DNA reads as TGTGCCAGCAGTTACTTCCTAAGGGTACAGGGGTCGCGCTCACCCCTCCACTTT.